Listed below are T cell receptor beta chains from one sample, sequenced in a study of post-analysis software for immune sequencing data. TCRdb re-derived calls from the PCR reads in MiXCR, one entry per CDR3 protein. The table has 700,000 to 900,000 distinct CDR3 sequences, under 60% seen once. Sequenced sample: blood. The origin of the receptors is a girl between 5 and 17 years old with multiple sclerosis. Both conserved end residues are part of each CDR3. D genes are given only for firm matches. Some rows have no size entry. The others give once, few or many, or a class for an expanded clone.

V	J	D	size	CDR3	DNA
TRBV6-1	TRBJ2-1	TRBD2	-	CAARLASGENNEQFF	TGTGCCGCCCGGTTGGCTAGCGGGGAGAACAATGAGCAGTTCTTC
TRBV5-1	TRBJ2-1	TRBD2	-	CASSHQTSGRGIEQFF	TGCGCCAGCAGCCATCAGACTAGCGGGAGGGGAATAGAGCAGTTCTTC
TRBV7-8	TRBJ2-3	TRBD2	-	CASGAWLAGEWSTDTQYF	TGTGCCAGCGGGGCTTGGCTAGCGGGAGAGTGGAGCACAGATACGCAGTATTTT
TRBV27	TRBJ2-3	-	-	CASRPRGRGTDTQYF	TGTGCCAGCAGGCCCAGGGGCCGGGGGACAGATACGCAGTATTTT
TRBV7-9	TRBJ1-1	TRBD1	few	CASSFVTGGDTEAFF	TGTGCCAGCAGCTTCGTGACAGGGGGGGACACTGAAGCTTTCTTT
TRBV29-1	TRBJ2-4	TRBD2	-	CSVEDGASGIGEQYF	TGCAGCGTTGAAGATGGGGCTAGCGGGATCGGGGAGCAGTACTTC
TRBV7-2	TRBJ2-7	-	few	CASSLVTWGAEQYF	TGTGCCAGCAGCTTAGTCACGTGGGGAGCGGAGCAGTACTTC
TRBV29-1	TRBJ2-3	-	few	CSVDGVPTDTQYF	TGCAGCGTGGATGGGGTCCCCACAGATACGCAGTATTTT
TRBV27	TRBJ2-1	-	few	CASSLGRSEQFF	TGTGCCAGCAGTTTAGGGCGTAGTGAGCAGTTCTTC
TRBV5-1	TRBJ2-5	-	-	CASRPPGTSQETQYF	TGCGCCAGCAGACCTCCCGGGACTTCCCAAGAGACCCAGTACTTC
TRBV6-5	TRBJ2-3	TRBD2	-	CTSSYFRRREGSTDTQYF	TGTACCAGCAGTTACTTTCGACGGCGGGAGGGGAGCACAGATACGCAGTATTTT
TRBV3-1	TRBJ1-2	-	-	CVSSPFVSGGYTF	TGTGTCAGCAGCCCGTTCGTTTCAGGTGGCTACACCTTC
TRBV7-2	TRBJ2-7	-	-	CASSPSVIYEQYF	TGTGCCAGCAGCCCTAGCGTCATCTACGAGCAGTACTTC
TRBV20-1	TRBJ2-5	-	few	CSASLGRGETQYF	TGCAGTGCTAGTTTGGGGAGGGGGGAGACCCAGTACTTC
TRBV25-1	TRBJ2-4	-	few	CASSGASQNIQYF	TGTGCCAGCAGTGGAGCGAGCCAAAACATTCAGTACTTC
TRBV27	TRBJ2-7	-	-	CASRPALSAYEQYF	TGTGCCAGCAGGCCAGCCCTTTCCGCCTACGAGCAGTACTTC
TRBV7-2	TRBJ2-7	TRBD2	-	CASRAGGHEQYF	TGTGCCAGTAGAGCGGGAGGGCACGAGCAGTACTTC
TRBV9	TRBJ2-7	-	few	CASSYDNSEQYF	TGTGCCAGCAGCTATGACAATTCCGAGCAGTACTTC
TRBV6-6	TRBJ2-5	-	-	CASSQYRRGETQYF	TGTGCCAGCAGCCAATACAGGCGTGGGGAGACCCAGTACTTC
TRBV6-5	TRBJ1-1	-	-	CASSYSWLGPTEAFF	TGTGCCAGCAGTTACTCCTGGTTGGGACCCACTGAAGCTTTCTTT
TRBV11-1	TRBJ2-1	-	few	CASSQYRGSYNEQFF	TGTGCCAGCAGCCAGTACCGGGGGTCCTACAATGAGCAGTTCTTC
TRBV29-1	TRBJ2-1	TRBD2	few	CSVERTSGPQFF	TGCAGCGTCGAAAGAACTAGCGGGCCGCAGTTCTTC
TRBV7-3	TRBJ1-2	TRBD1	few	CASSPGQGEGGYTF	TGTGCCAGCAGCCCGGGACAGGGGGAAGGAGGCTACACCTTC
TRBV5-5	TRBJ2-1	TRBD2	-	CASSPGLAATYNEQFF	TGTGCCAGCAGCCCCGGACTAGCGGCAACCTACAATGAGCAGTTCTTC
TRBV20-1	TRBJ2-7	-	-	CSARGGGYEQYF	TGCAGTGCTAGAGGGGGAGGTTACGAGCAGTACTTC
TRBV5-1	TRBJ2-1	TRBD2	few	CASSLDVSIALAGVSGYNEQFF	TGCGCCAGCAGCTTGGACGTTAGTATTGCACTAGCGGGAGTTTCGGGCTACAATGAGCAGTTCTTC
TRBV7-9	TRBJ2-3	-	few	CASSSKRSTDTQYF	TGTGCCAGCAGCTCCAAGCGAAGCACAGATACGCAGTATTTT
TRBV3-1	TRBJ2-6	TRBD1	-	CASSQLRDRGIAGANVLTF	TGTGCCAGCAGCCAACTTCGGGACAGGGGAATTGCTGGGGCCAACGTCCTGACTTTC
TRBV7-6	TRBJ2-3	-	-	CASSLLTVDTQYF	TGTGCCAGCAGCTTACTTACGGTCGATACGCAGTATTTT
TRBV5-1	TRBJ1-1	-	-	CASSLVGQNTEAFF	TGCGCCAGCAGCTTGGTGGGACAGAACACTGAAGCTTTCTTT
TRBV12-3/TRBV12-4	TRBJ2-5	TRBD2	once	CASRREGETRYF	TGTGCCAGCAGGCGGGAGGGAGAGACCCGGTACTTC
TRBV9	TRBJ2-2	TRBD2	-	CASSVVTSGSPGELFF	TGTGCCAGCAGCGTAGTTACTAGCGGGAGTCCCGGGGAGCTGTTTTTT
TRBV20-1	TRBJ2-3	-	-	CSARPQVTDTQYF	TGCAGTGCTAGACCCCAGGTCACAGATACGCAGTATTTT
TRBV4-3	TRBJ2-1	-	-	CASSQVANSDEQFF	TGCGCCAGCAGCCAAGTGGCTAATTCTGATGAGCAGTTCTTC
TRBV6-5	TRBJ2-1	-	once	CASTNRPGLYNEQFF	TGTGCCAGCACCAATAGGCCGGGACTTTACAATGAGCAGTTCTTC
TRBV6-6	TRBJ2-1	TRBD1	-	CASSYTGTGGYNEQFF	TGTGCCAGCAGTTACACCGGGACAGGGGGCTACAATGAGCAGTTCTTC
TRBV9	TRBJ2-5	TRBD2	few	CASSVGRAGSGETQYF	TGTGCCAGCAGCGTAGGGAGAGCGGGATCCGGAGAGACCCAGTACTTC
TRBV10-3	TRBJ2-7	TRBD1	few	CAISEWGSGTGGNEQYF	TGTGCCATCAGTGAGTGGGGATCCGGGACAGGGGGCAACGAGCAGTACTTC
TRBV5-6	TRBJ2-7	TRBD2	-	CASSWGLAGGPPTYEQYF	TGTGCCAGCAGCTGGGGGCTAGCGGGAGGTCCCCCGACCTACGAGCAGTACTTC
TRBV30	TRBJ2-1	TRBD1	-	CAWSGQSFYNEQFF	TGTGCCTGGTCGGGACAGAGCTTCTACAATGAGCAGTTCTTC
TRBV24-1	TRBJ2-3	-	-	CATSDPGRAGDTDTQYF	TGTGCCACCAGTGACCCCGGAAGGGCAGGGGATACAGATACGCAGTATTTT
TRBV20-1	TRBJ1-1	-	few	CSARWQGGFDNTEAFF	TGCAGTGCTAGATGGCAGGGTGGGTTCGACAACACTGAAGCTTTCTTT
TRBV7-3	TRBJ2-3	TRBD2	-	CASSPLTSADTQYF	TGTGCCAGCAGCCCCCTGACTAGCGCAGATACGCAGTATTTT
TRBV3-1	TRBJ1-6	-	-	CASSRDVGSSQYSPLHF	TGTGCCAGCAGCCGGGACGTTGGAAGCTCACAGTATTCACCCCTCCACTTT